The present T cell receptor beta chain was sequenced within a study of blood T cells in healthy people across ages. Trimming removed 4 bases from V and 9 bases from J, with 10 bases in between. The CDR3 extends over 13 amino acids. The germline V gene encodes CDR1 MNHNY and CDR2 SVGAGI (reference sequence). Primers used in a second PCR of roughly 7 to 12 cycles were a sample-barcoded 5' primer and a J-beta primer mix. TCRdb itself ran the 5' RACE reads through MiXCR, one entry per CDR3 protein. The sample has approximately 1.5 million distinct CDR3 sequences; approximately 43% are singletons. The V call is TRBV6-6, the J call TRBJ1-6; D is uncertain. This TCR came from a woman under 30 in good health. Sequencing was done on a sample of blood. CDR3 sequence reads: CASSWENTSPLHF. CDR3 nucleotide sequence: TGTGCCAGCAGTTGGGAGAACACTTCACCCCTCCACTTT.